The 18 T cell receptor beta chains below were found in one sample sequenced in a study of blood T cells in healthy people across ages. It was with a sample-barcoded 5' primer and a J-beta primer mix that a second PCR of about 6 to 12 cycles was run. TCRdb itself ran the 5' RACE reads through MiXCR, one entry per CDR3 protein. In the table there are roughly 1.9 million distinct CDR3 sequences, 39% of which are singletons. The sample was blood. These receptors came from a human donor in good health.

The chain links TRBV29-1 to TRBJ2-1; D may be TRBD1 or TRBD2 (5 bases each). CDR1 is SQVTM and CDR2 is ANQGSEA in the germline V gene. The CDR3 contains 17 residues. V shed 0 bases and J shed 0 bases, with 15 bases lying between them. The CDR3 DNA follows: TGCAGCGTTGAAGAGGGGGTAGAAAAGAGCTCCTACAATGAGCAGTTCTTC. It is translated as CSVEEGVEKSSYNEQFF.

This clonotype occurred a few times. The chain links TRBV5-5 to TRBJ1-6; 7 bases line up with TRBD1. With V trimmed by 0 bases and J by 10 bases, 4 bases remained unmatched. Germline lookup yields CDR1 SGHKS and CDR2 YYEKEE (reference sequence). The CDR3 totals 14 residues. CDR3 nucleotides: TGTGCCAGCAGCTTGGAGACAGGGTGGTCACCCCTCCACTTT. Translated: CASSLETGWSPLHF. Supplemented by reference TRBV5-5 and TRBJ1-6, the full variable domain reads DAGVTQSPTHLIKTRGQQVTLRCSPISGHKSVSWYQQVLGQGPQFIFQYYEKEERGRGNFPDRFSARQFPNYSSELNVNALLLGDSALYLCASSLETGWSPLHFGNGTRLTVT.

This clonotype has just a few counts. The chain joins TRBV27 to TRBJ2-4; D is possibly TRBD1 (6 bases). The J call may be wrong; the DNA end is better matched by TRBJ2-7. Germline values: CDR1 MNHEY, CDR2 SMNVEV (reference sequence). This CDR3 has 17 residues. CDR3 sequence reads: CASSLSLGGRAPYEQYF. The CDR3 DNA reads TGTGCCAGCAGTTTAAGCCTTGGGGGCAGGGCACCATACGAGCAGTACTTC.

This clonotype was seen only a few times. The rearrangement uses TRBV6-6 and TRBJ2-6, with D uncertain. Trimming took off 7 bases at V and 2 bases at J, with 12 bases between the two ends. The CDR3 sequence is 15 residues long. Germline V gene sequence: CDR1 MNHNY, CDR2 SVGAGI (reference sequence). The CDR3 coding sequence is TGTGCCAGCACCCCCCTCCCGGCTGGGGCCAACGTCCTGACTTTC. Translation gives CASTPLPAGANVLTF.

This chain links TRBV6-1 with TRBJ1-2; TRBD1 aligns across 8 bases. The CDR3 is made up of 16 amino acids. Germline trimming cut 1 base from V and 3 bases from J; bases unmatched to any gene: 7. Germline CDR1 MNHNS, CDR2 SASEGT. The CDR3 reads CASSEGPGGADYGYTF. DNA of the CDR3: TGTGCCAGCAGTGAAGGTCCAGGGGGCGCGGACTATGGCTACACCTTC.

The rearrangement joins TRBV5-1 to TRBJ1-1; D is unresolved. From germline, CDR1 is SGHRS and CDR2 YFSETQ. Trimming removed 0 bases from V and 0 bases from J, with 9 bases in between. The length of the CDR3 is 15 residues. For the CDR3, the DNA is TGCGCCAGCAGCTTGGCATGGCAGATGAACACTGAAGCTTTCTTT. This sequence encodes CASSLAWQMNTEAFF.

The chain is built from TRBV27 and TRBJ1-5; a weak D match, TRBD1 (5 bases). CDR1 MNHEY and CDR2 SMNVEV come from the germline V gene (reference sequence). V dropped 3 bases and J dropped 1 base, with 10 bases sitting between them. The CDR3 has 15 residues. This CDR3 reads CASSLRGNSNQPQHF. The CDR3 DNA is TGTGCCAGCAGTTTGAGGGGAAACAGCAATCAGCCCCAGCATTTT.

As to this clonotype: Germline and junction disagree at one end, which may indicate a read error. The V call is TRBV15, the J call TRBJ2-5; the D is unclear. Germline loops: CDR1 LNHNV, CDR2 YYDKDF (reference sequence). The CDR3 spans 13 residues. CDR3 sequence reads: CTTSRNLQETQYF. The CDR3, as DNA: TGTACCACCAGCAGAAATCTTCAAGAGACCCAGTACTTC. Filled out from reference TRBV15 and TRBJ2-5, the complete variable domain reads DAMVIQNPRYQVTQFGKPVTLSCSQTLNHNVMYWYQQKSSQAPKLLFHYYDKDFNNEADTPDNFQSRRPNTSFCFLDIRSPGLGDTAMYLCTTSRNLQETQYFGPGTRLLVL.

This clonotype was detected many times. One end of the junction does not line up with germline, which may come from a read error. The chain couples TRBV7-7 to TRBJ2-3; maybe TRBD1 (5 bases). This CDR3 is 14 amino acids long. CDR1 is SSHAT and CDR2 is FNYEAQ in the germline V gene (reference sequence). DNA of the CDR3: TGTGCTAGCAGCTTATCGACAGTCACAGATACGCAGTATTTT. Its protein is CASSLSTVTDTQYF.

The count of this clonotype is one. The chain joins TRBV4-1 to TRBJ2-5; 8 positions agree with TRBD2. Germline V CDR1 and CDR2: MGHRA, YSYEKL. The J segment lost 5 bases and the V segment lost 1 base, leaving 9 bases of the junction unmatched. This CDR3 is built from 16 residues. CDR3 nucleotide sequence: TGCGCCAGCAGCCAAGGTCAAGGACTAGCCGGGGAGACCCAGTACTTC. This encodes CASSQGQGLAGETQYF.

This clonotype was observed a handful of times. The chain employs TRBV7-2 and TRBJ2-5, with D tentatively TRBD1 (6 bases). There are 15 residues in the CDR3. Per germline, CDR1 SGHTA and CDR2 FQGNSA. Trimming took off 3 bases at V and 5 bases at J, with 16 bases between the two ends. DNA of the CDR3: TGTGCCAGCAGCTTCTTGGGGGCAGATAGGGAGACCCAGTACTTC. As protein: CASSFLGADRETQYF.

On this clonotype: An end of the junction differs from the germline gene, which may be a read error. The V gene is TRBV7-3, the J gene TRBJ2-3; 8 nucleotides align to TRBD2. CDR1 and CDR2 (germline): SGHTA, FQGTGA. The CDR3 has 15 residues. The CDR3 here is CASSSRLAKIDTRYF. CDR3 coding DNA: TGTGCCAGCAGCTCCCGACTAGCGAAGATAGATACGCGGTATTTT.

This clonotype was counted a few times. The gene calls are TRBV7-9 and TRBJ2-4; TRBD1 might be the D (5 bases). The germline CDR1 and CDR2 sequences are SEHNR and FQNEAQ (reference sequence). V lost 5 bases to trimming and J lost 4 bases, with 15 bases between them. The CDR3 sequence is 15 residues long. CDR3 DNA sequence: TGTGCCAGCAGCACTCGATGGGGCAGAAAAAACATTCAGTACTTC. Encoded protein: CASSTRWGRKNIQYF.

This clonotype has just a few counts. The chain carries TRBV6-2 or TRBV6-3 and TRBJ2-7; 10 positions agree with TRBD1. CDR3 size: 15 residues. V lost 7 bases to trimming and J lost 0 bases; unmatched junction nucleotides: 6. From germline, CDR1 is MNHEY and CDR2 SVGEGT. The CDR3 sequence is CASKTDRGVSYEQYF. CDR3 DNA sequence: TGTGCCAGCAAAACGGACAGGGGGGTCTCCTACGAGCAGTACTTC.

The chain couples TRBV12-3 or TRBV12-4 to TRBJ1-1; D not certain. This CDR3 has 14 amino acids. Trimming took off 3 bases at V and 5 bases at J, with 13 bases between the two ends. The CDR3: CASSLTAGGTEAFF. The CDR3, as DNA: TGTGCCAGCAGTTTGACCGCCGGAGGGACTGAAGCTTTCTTT.

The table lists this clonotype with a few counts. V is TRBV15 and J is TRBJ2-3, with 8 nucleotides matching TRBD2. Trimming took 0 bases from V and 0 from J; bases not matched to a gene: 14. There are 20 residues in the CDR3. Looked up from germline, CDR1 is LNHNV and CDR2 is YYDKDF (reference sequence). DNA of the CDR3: TGTGCCACCAGCAGAGATAGGGCTAGCGGGTTTCCTGCTAGCACAGATACGCAGTATTTT. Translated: CATSRDRASGFPASTDTQYF.

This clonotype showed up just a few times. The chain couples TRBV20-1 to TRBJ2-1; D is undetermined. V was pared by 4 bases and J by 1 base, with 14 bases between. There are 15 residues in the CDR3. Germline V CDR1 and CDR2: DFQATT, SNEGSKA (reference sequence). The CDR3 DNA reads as TGCAGTGCTAAACCATCTAGTTCATCCTACAATGAGCAGTTCTTC. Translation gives CSAKPSSSSYNEQFF.

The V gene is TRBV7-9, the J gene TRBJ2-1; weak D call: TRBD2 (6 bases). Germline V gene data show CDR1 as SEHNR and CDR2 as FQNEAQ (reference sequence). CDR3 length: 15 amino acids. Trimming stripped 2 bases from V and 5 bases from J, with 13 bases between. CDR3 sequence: CASSLFAGGNNEQFF. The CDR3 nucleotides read TGTGCCAGCAGCTTATTTGCAGGAGGGAACAATGAGCAGTTCTTC.